Below, 27 T cell receptor beta chains from the same sample are listed, as sequenced in a study of T cells after yellow fever vaccination. TCRdb analysed the 5' RACE reads with MiXCR anew, one entry per CDR3 protein. The table has 200,000 to 300,000 distinct CDR3 sequences, over 3% seen once. Source: PBMCs, taken 15 days after the yellow fever booster vaccination. The receptor source for this set is a man younger than 35 who received the YFV17D yellow fever vaccine.

The sample holds many counts of this clonotype. The rearrangement uses TRBV7-3 and TRBJ2-5; D unclear. The CDR3 is made up of 15 amino acids. Germline lookup yields CDR1 SGHTA and CDR2 FQGTGA. Trimming left V 3 bases short and J 3 bases short, with 14 bases between. As DNA, the CDR3 is TGTGCCAGCAGCTTTAATTGGCGCACAGAAGAGACCCAGTACTTC. It specifies CASSFNWRTEETQYF.

This clonotype was seen at least ten times. The chain combines TRBV25-1 with TRBJ2-5; 7 bases are shared with TRBD1. Germline CDR1 is MGHDK and CDR2 is SYGVNS. The CDR3 contains 15 residues. The V and J ends lost 5 bases and 4 bases, in that order; junction bases with no gene match: 10. For the CDR3, the DNA is TGTGCCAGCAGTCCCAGGGGGACCTACCCAGAGACCCAGTACTTC. It translates to CASSPRGTYPETQYF.

The chain is built from TRBV12-3 or TRBV12-4 and TRBJ2-1; 12 bases fit TRBD2. The CDR3 length is 15 residues. The junction had 4 bases not matched to a gene; V was cut back by 1 base and J by 9 bases. For the CDR3, the DNA is TGTGCCAGCAGTTTAGGGACTAGCGGGGTTGGTGAGCAGTTCTTC. It encodes CASSLGTSGVGEQFF.

In this sample, this clonotype turned up many times. The chain joins TRBV7-8 to TRBJ2-3; D not certain. CDR3 length: 13 amino acids. Germline V gene data show CDR1 as SGHVS and CDR2 as FQNEAQ. Trimming stripped 6 bases from V and 6 bases from J, with 13 bases between. In DNA, the CDR3 is TGTGCCAGCAGACGGGCCCTGCGGGATACGCAGTATTTT. This encodes CASRRALRDTQYF.

This clonotype showed up many times. The chain has TRBV6-5 and TRBJ2-7; tentatively, D is TRBD2 (7 bases). Germline values: CDR1 MNHEY, CDR2 SVGAGI. The CDR3 loop spans 12 amino acids. V was clipped by 8 bases and J by 6 bases, with 14 bases between them. CDR3 sequence: CASWRGGSEQYF. DNA for the CDR3: TGTGCCAGCTGGAGGGGGGGGAGCGAGCAGTACTTC.

Only a few counts were recorded for this clonotype. CDR3 nucleotides: TGTGCCAGTAGGGTCTATCCTGGCACCGGGGAGCTGTTTTTT. Protein sequence: CASRVYPGTGELFF. The chain employs TRBV19 and TRBJ2-2; D not certain. This CDR3 has 14 residues. V was pared by 6 bases and J by 4 bases, with 12 bases between. Germline CDR1 and CDR2: LNHDA and SQIVND (reference sequence). Using reference TRBV19 and TRBJ2-2 for the parts outside the CDR3, the full variable domain is DGGITQSPKYLFRKEGQNVTLSCEQNLNHDAMYWYRQDPGQGLRLIYYSQIVNDFQKGDIAEGYSVSREKKESFPLTVTSAQKNPTAFYLCASRVYPGTGELFFGEGSRLTVL.

By share, this clonotype counts as medium-sized (0.01 to 0.1%). The J gene is TRBJ2-1, the V gene TRBV4-2; 11 nucleotides align to TRBD1. After removal of 0 bases from V and 8 bases from J, the junction contained 6 bases not matched to a gene. Germline assignment: CDR1 LGHNA and CDR2 YNFKEQ. The CDR3 covers 16 residues. CDR3 bases: TGTGCCAGCAGCCAAGATGTAGGGACAGGGGGGCATGAGCAGTTCTTC. It encodes CASSQDVGTGGHEQFF.

This clonotype showed up many times. The J gene is TRBJ1-6, the V gene TRBV5-1, with D maybe TRBD1 (6 bases). V was cut by 2 bases and J by 7 bases, with 16 bases left in between. Germline lookup yields CDR1 SGHRS and CDR2 YFSETQ. This CDR3 comprises 16 residues. This CDR3 is CASSFRGRIHNSPLHF. The CDR3 DNA is TGCGCCAGCAGCTTCCGGGGGCGCATTCACAATTCACCCCTCCACTTT. Full variable domain (outside the CDR3, taken from reference TRBV5-1 and TRBJ1-6): KAGVTQTPRYLIKTRGQQVTLSCSPISGHRSVSWYQQTPGQGLQFLFEYFSETQRNKGNFPGRFSGRQFSNSRSEMNVSTLELGDSALYLCASSFRGRIHNSPLHFGNGTRLTVT.

This clonotype was observed a few times. V gene TRBV2 combines with J gene TRBJ1-1; D uncertain. The V and J ends lost 6 bases and 4 bases respectively, with 15 bases between them. The CDR3 consists of 14 residues. The germline V gene has CDR1 SNHLY and CDR2 FYNNEI. CDR3 sequence: CASRTESLGTEAFF. CDR3 nucleotides: TGTGCCAGCAGAACAGAGTCACTTGGCACTGAAGCTTTCTTT.

This clonotype has at least ten counts. The rearrangement uses TRBV20-1 and TRBJ2-2, with a weak D call TRBD1 (5 bases). V lost 3 bases and J lost 6, with 14 bases in between. Germline CDR1 reads DFQATT; CDR2 reads SNEGSKA (reference sequence). The CDR3 totals 14 residues. The CDR3 loop is CSARVPGRSGELFF. The CDR3 DNA sequence: TGCAGTGCTAGGGTCCCAGGGCGGTCCGGGGAGCTGTTTTTT.

The chain joins TRBV29-1 to TRBJ2-6, with D tentatively TRBD2 (5 bases). Germline V CDR1 and CDR2: SQVTM, ANQGSEA. The germline V and J ends were trimmed by 3 bases and 0 bases, with 6 bases remaining between them. This CDR3 comprises 14 residues. In nucleotides, the CDR3 is TGCAGCGTTGAGGGGAGCTCTGGGGCCAACGTCCTGACTTTC. It specifies CSVEGSSGANVLTF. The entire variable domain, with the rest obtained from reference TRBV29-1 and TRBJ2-6, is as follows: SAVISQKPSRDICQRGTSLTIQCQVDSQVTMMFWYRQQPGQSLTLIATANQGSEATYESGFVIDKFPISRPNLTFSTLTVSNMSPEDSSIYLCSVEGSSGANVLTFGAGSRLTVL.

This clonotype occurred many times. V is TRBV11-2 and J is TRBJ2-2; tentative D call: TRBD1 (6 bases). The V gene's germline CDR1 is SGHAT and CDR2 FQNNGV. V was cut by 4 bases and J by 7 bases, with 16 bases left in between. The CDR3 contains 15 residues. Here the CDR3 reads CASSSRYRENGELFF. The CDR3 nucleotides read TGTGCCAGCAGCTCACGGTACAGGGAGAACGGGGAGCTGTTTTTT.

This clonotype was observed many times. V usage is TRBV5-1 and J usage is TRBJ1-4; TRBD1 might be the D (6 bases). CDR1 and CDR2 (germline): SGHRS, YFSETQ. This CDR3 is built from 16 residues. V was shortened by 1 base and J by 5 bases, with 15 bases between the two germline ends. In nucleotides, the CDR3 is TGCGCCAGCAGCTTGAATACCGGGACAAGAAATGAAAAACTGTTTTTT. Translated, it gives CASSLNTGTRNEKLFF.

This clonotype has a count of ten or more. V usage is TRBV6-6 and J usage is TRBJ2-1, with D unclear. The CDR3 is 12 residues long. Germline assignment: CDR1 MNHNY and CDR2 SVGAGI (reference sequence). V lost 8 bases and J lost 12, with 17 bases in between. CDR3 nucleotide sequence: TGTGCCAGCTATAGGACCTGGGGATGGCAGTTCTTC. This sequence encodes CASYRTWGWQFF.

This clonotype came up many times. The V gene is TRBV20-1, the J gene TRBJ1-4, with D hard to call. The ends were cut back, 2 bases at V and 6 bases at J, with 13 bases in the middle. Germline loops: CDR1 DFQATT, CDR2 SNEGSKA (reference sequence). CDR3 length: 14 amino acids. The CDR3 reads CSARTQPGHEKLFF. The CDR3 DNA follows: TGCAGTGCTAGAACCCAACCAGGTCATGAAAAACTGTTTTTT.

This clonotype was detected ten times or more. The gene calls are TRBV7-2 and TRBJ2-3; possible D gene TRBD1, 5 bases. This CDR3 contains 13 residues. Trimming cost V 5 bases and J 6 bases, with 12 bases left between them. Germline V CDR1 and CDR2: SGHTA, FQGNSA. As DNA, the CDR3 is TGTGCCAGCAGCCCGGACACGAGGGATACGCAGTATTTT. This codes for CASSPDTRDTQYF.

This clonotype was recorded at least ten times. The rearrangement uses TRBV12-3 or TRBV12-4 and TRBJ2-7, with D unresolved. Trimming removed 4 bases from V and 1 base from J, with 2 bases in between. The CDR3 is made up of 11 amino acids. The CDR3 DNA sequence: TGTGCCAGCAGTTGGTCCTACGAGCAGTACTTC. This sequence encodes CASSWSYEQYF.

This clonotype showed up just a few times. A much larger clone differs by one base, so this may be a read error. V and J are TRBV5-8 and TRBJ2-1; D is uncertain. Germline CDR1 and CDR2: SGHTS and YDEGEE. The length of the CDR3 is 13 residues. The CDR3 region has the DNA TGTGCCAGCGGCTTGGAGATCTACAATGAGCAGTTCTTC. Encoded protein: CASGLEIYNEQFF.

This clonotype has a count of ten or more. The chain is built from TRBV2 and TRBJ1-2, with D possibly matching TRBD1 (5 bases). Germline CDR1 is SNHLY and CDR2 is FYNNEI. The CDR3 is 12 amino acids. V was cut by 8 bases and J by 4 bases, with 11 bases left in between. In DNA form, the CDR3 reads TGTGCCAGCGGGGCACGTAGCTATGGCTACACCTTC. Translation gives CASGARSYGYTF.

At least ten counts were recorded for this clonotype. The CDR3 nucleotides read TGTGCCAGCAGTTTAAGGGCTAGCTTCGATGAGCAGTTCTTC. Its translation: CASSLRASFDEQFF. The rearrangement links TRBV12-3 or TRBV12-4 to TRBJ2-1; tentatively, D is TRBD2 (5 bases). The length of the CDR3 is 14 residues. The V end lost 2 bases, the J end lost 8 bases, and 13 bases lay between the germline ends.

The sample holds many counts of this clonotype. The gene calls are TRBV7-2 and TRBJ1-1; TRBD1 is a possible D gene (5 bases). The length of the CDR3 is 17 residues. Germline V gene sequence: CDR1 SGHTA, CDR2 FQGNSA. Between the trimmed V and J ends, which lost 1 base and 3 bases, there was a span of 18 bases. The CDR3 loop is CASSLDLGGLFYTEAFF. CDR3 coding DNA: TGTGCCAGCAGCTTAGATCTGGGGGGTCTTTTTTACACTGAAGCTTTCTTT.

This clonotype was picked up many times. The rearrangement joins TRBV5-1 to TRBJ1-1; D is unclear. The V gene's germline CDR1 is SGHRS and CDR2 YFSETQ. The CDR3 is 12 residues long. V shed 4 bases and J shed 2 bases, with 6 bases lying between them. CDR3: CASSPGNTEAFF. The CDR3 nucleotides read TGCGCCAGCAGCCCGGGTAACACTGAAGCTTTCTTT.

This clonotype was seen at least ten times. The CDR3 sequence: CASSGGLGITNYGYTF. Written as DNA, the CDR3 is TGTGCCAGCAGTGGAGGTTTAGGTATAACAAACTATGGCTACACCTTC. The genes are TRBV2 and TRBJ1-2; D ambiguous. Trimming cost V 4 bases and J 2 bases, with 17 bases left between them. The V gene's germline CDR1 is SNHLY and CDR2 FYNNEI. The CDR3 has 16 amino acids.

Many counts were recorded for this clonotype. The V and J genes are TRBV5-5 and TRBJ1-5; 9 positions agree with TRBD1. Looked up from germline, CDR1 is SGHKS and CDR2 is YYEKEE (reference sequence). This CDR3 has 15 residues. The junction had 7 bases not matched to a gene; V was cut back by 2 bases and J by 7 bases. The CDR3 region has the DNA TGTGCCAGCAGCTTCCTACAGGGGGCTGGGCAGCCCCAGCATTTT. Its translation is CASSFLQGAGQPQHF.

This clonotype was found many times. The chain joins TRBV7-2 to TRBJ2-7, with D possibly matching TRBD2 (5 bases). Trimming cost V 5 bases and J 1 base, with 12 bases left between them. This CDR3 comprises 14 residues. Germline CDR1 reads SGHTA; CDR2 reads FQGNSA. CDR3 residues: CASSMRTESYEQYF. CDR3 DNA sequence: TGTGCCAGCAGCATGAGGACTGAGTCCTACGAGCAGTACTTC.

This clonotype was detected ten times or more. V and J are TRBV6-5 and TRBJ1-1; TRBD1 might be the D (6 bases). Germline V gene lookup returns CDR1 MNHEY and CDR2 SVGAGI. V dropped 6 bases and J dropped 4 bases, with 15 bases sitting between them. The CDR3 loop spans 14 amino acids. This CDR3 is CASRTREGGTEAFF. The CDR3 nucleotides are TGTGCCAGCAGAACCAGGGAAGGGGGCACTGAAGCTTTCTTT.

This clonotype was seen ten or more times. The chain joins TRBV6-4 to TRBJ2-1; 7 bases map to TRBD2. The V gene's germline CDR1 is MRHNA and CDR2 SNTAGT. The V segment lost 4 bases and the J segment 1 base; nucleotides outside the gene matches: 7. The CDR3 spans 16 residues. The CDR3 spells CASSGRDYLSYNEQFF. In DNA form, the CDR3 reads TGTGCCAGCAGTGGCCGGGACTATCTTTCCTACAATGAGCAGTTCTTC.